This entry lists 26 T cell receptor beta chains sequenced from one sample in a study of glioma-infiltrating T cells after dendritic cell vaccination. As to time point: after dendritic cell vaccination, including at tumor progression/relapse. Using immunoSEQ multiplex PCR, the repertoire was profiled, and TCRdb retains in-frame clones only, with some absent. The repertoire holds 90,000 to 140,000 clones, roughly 90% seen once, with over 2.5% in the top ten. The sample consisted of blood, taken after dendritic cell vaccination. These receptors originate from a human donor with glioblastoma.

The V and J genes are TRBV5-6 and TRBJ2-7; D is unclear. Germline CDR1 reads SGHDT; CDR2 reads YYEEEE. Between the trimmed V and J ends, which lost 1 base and 1 base, there was a span of 9 bases. The CDR3 is 14 residues long. The CDR3 is CASSLWAPSYEQYF. Written as DNA, the CDR3 is TGTGCCAGCAGCTTGTGGGCGCCATCCTACGAGCAGTACTTC.

The CDR3 spells CATSRGPTGANEKLFF. The CDR3 DNA sequence: TGTGCCACCAGCAGAGGTCCAACAGGAGCTAATGAAAAACTGTTTTTT. The chain joins TRBV15 to TRBJ1-4, with D perhaps TRBD1 (5 bases). V lost 1 base and J lost 3, with 12 bases in between. Germline V gene data show CDR1 as LNHNV and CDR2 as YYDKDF (reference sequence). The CDR3 spans 16 residues. The entire variable domain, with the rest obtained from reference TRBV15 and TRBJ1-4, is as follows: DAMVIQNPRYQVTQFGKPVTLSCSQTLNHNVMYWYQQKSSQAPKLLFHYYDKDFNNEADTPDNFQSRRPNTSFCFLDIRSPGLGDTAMYLCATSRGPTGANEKLFFGSGTQLSVL.

This chain joins TRBV2 and TRBJ2-2, with TRBD2 matching 9 bases. The V gene's germline CDR1 is SNHLY and CDR2 FYNNEI. The CDR3 extends over 15 amino acids. V was clipped by 1 base and J by 6 bases; unmatched bases: 3. The CDR3 here is CASSEGLAVAGELFF. The CDR3 DNA sequence: TGTGCCAGCAGTGAAGGACTAGCGGTGGCCGGGGAGCTGTTTTTT. Full variable domain (remainder filled in from reference TRBV2 and TRBJ2-2): EPEVTQTPSHQVTQMGQEVILRCVPISNHLYFYWYRQILGQKVEFLVSFYNNEISEKSEIFDDQFSVERPDGSNFTLKIRSTKLEDSAMYFCASSEGLAVAGELFFGEGSRLTVL.

The V call is TRBV30, the J call TRBJ1-2, with D maybe TRBD1 (6 bases). Between the trimmed V and J ends, which lost 2 bases and 2 bases, there was a span of 9 bases. CDR3 size: 13 residues. The germline CDR1 and CDR2 sequences are GTSNPN and SVGIG (reference sequence). CDR3 DNA sequence: TGTGCCTGGAGTCTAGGACAGAACTATGGCTACACCTTC. Encoded protein: CAWSLGQNYGYTF.

This chain joins TRBV11-1 and TRBJ2-1, with 7 bases matching TRBD1. Trimming took 8 bases from V and 3 from J; bases not matched to a gene: 7. The CDR3 spans 14 residues. The V gene's germline CDR1 is SGHAT and CDR2 FQDESV (reference sequence). CDR3 in DNA: TGTGCCAGCCGAAAGACAGGGTACTACAATGAGCAGTTCTTC. Translation: CASRKTGYYNEQFF.

The V gene is TRBV6-1, the J gene TRBJ1-2; possibly TRBD1 for D (5 bases). This CDR3 has 13 residues. CDR1 MNHNS and CDR2 SASEGT come from the germline V gene. The V end lost 4 bases, the J end lost 5 bases, and 11 bases lay between the germline ends. In DNA form, the CDR3 reads TGTGCCAGCAGTGTCCAGACAGTATATGGCTACACCTTC. Translating it yields CASSVQTVYGYTF.

The chain combines TRBV18 with TRBJ1-1; D is perhaps TRBD1 (5 bases). The CDR3 length is 13 residues. Germline CDR1 and CDR2: KGHSH and LQKENI. Trimming took 1 base from V and 11 from J, leaving 14 bases between them. This CDR3 reads CASSPQTGSGAFF. CDR3 nucleotide sequence: TGTGCCAGCTCACCACAAACTGGCTCAGGGGCTTTCTTT.

The genes are TRBV6-1 and TRBJ2-7, with TRBD2 matching 7 bases. CDR3 size: 14 residues. The trim removed 6 bases at V and 2 bases at J, leaving 7 bases unmatched. Germline CDR1 is MNHNS and CDR2 is SASEGT. CDR3 in amino acids: CASRASGTPYEQYF. The CDR3 DNA sequence: TGTGCCAGCAGGGCAAGCGGGACCCCCTACGAGCAGTACTTC.

The chain employs TRBV19 and TRBJ1-1; perhaps TRBD1 as D (5 bases). CDR3 length: 14 amino acids. From germline, CDR1 is LNHDA and CDR2 SQIVND (reference sequence). Between the trimmed V and J ends, which lost 6 bases and 0 bases, there was a span of 11 bases. In DNA form, the CDR3 reads TGTGCCAGTAGCACCGACAGCGTGAACACTGAAGCTTTCTTT. Its translation is CASSTDSVNTEAFF.

This clone showed up just a few times. The chain couples TRBV5-6 to TRBJ2-1, with no clear D. CDR1 is SGHDT, CDR2 YYEEEE, per germline. This CDR3 has 15 residues. Trimming removed 5 bases from V and 4 bases from J, with 16 bases in between. CDR3: CASSESSWAYNEQFF. CDR3 bases: TGTGCCAGCAGTGAGAGTTCGTGGGCATACAATGAGCAGTTCTTC.

In DNA form, the CDR3 reads TGTGCCAGCAGCCGGACAGGGAGAACCGGGGAGCTGTTTTTT. Protein: CASSRTGRTGELFF. The rearrangement links TRBV7-3 to TRBJ2-2; 8 positions match TRBD1. CDR3 length: 14 residues. Germline V CDR1 and CDR2: SGHTA, FQGTGA. V shed 5 bases and J 5 bases; nucleotides not matched to a gene: 4. The complete variable domain, with remaining parts taken from reference TRBV7-3 and TRBJ2-2, reads GAGVSQTPSNKVTEKGKYVELRCDPISGHTALYWYRQSLGQGPEFLIYFQGTGAADDSGLPNDRFFAVRPEGSVSTLKIQRTERGDSAVYLCASSRTGRTGELFFGEGSRLTVL.

V gene TRBV10-3 combines with J gene TRBJ1-1; 7 nucleotides agree with TRBD1. CDR3 size: 15 residues. Germline CDR1 ENHRY, CDR2 SYGVKD. The V segment lost 0 bases and the J segment 4 bases; nucleotides outside the gene matches: 5. The CDR3 sequence: CAISESRAGGTEAFF. The CDR3 DNA reads TGTGCCATCAGTGAGTCGAGGGCAGGGGGCACTGAAGCTTTCTTT.

The gene calls are TRBV5-1 and TRBJ2-5; TRBD2 aligns across 14 bases. There are 17 residues in the CDR3. J lost 1 base, V lost 2 bases, and 4 bases had no gene match. CDR1 SGHRS and CDR2 YFSETQ come from the germline V gene. As DNA, the CDR3 is TGCGCCAGCAGCTTCGGACTAGCGGGGGGACTCCAAGAGACCCAGTACTTC. Amino acids: CASSFGLAGGLQETQYF.

The chain uses TRBV27 and TRBJ2-6, with D perhaps matching TRBD1 (5 bases). V lost 2 bases and J 0 bases, leaving 17 bases between the germline ends. The CDR3 totals 19 residues. Looked up from germline, CDR1 is MNHEY and CDR2 is SMNVEV (reference sequence). The CDR3 protein is CASSLGARGALSGANVLTF. The CDR3 DNA is TGTGCCAGCAGTTTAGGGGCTCGAGGAGCCCTCTCTGGGGCCAACGTCCTGACTTTC.

The rearrangement joins TRBV5-1 to TRBJ2-7; D may be TRBD1 (6 bases). The CDR3 covers 14 residues. V was shortened by 4 bases and J by 2 bases, with 13 bases between the two germline ends. The germline CDR1 and CDR2 sequences are SGHRS and YFSETQ. The CDR3 coding sequence is TGCGCCAGCAGCACGACAGGTCCCCCCTACGAGCAGTACTTC. Amino acids: CASSTTGPPYEQYF.

The genes are TRBV5-8 and TRBJ1-2; D ambiguous. V lost 3 bases, J lost 4 bases, and 19 bases lay in between. From germline, CDR1 is SGHTS and CDR2 YDEGEE. CDR3 length: 16 residues. The DNA of the CDR3 is TGTGCCAGCAGCTCTATCTGGGGAGTTTATGGCTATGGCTACACCTTC. Translating it yields CASSSIWGVYGYGYTF.

The genes are TRBV6-1 and TRBJ2-1; 12 bases are a match to TRBD2. J was trimmed by 8 bases and V by 5 bases; bases with no gene match: 7. Germline CDR1 and CDR2: MNHNS and SASEGT. The CDR3 runs to 15 residues. The CDR3 is CASSPSGRAGDEQFF. In nucleotides, the CDR3 is TGTGCCAGCAGTCCTAGCGGGAGGGCGGGGGATGAGCAGTTCTTC.

This chain connects TRBV13 to TRBJ2-5; TRBD2 matches at 13 bases. CDR3 length: 16 amino acids. V lost 5 bases to trimming and J lost 2 bases; unmatched junction nucleotides: 5. Germline assignment: CDR1 PRHDT and CDR2 FYEKMQ (reference sequence). The CDR3 DNA reads as TGTGCCAGCAGCCACAGGGGACTAGCGGGGCAAGAGACCCAGTACTTC. It specifies CASSHRGLAGQETQYF.

The rearrangement links TRBV21-1 to TRBJ2-2; the table's D gene call, TRBD2, was not cross checked with the DNA. TRBV21-1 is a known pseudogene. The length of the CDR3 is 17 residues. As DNA, the CDR3 is TGTGCCAGCAGCAAAGAGGGGAGGGGACGAAACACCGGGGAGCTGTTTTTT. It is translated as CASSKEGRGRNTGELFF.

The chain has TRBV7-3 and TRBJ1-6, with TRBD1 as a possible D gene (5 bases). CDR1 and CDR2 (germline): SGHTA, FQGTGA. The V gene lost 5 bases and the J gene lost 10 bases, with 15 bases spanning the gap. This CDR3 has 14 amino acids. CDR3 coding DNA: TGTGCCAGCAGCCAGGGTCAAAGCGGGTCACCCCTCCACTTT. Protein sequence: CASSQGQSGSPLHF.

The chain carries TRBV7-3 and TRBJ2-1; D is perhaps TRBD1 (6 bases). Germline CDR1 reads SGHTA; CDR2 reads FQGTGA. The CDR3 loop spans 13 amino acids. V shed 0 bases and J shed 6 bases, with 6 bases lying between them. CDR3 in DNA: TGTGCCAGCAGCTTAACGACAGGCAATGAGCAGTTCTTC. It yields the protein CASSLTTGNEQFF.

The rearrangement links TRBV4-1 to TRBJ2-5; D perhaps matches TRBD2 (6 bases). This CDR3 spans 16 amino acids. Trimming took off 4 bases at V and 2 bases at J, with 17 bases between the two ends. From germline, CDR1 is MGHRA and CDR2 YSYEKL. The CDR3 loop is CASSRRPGLAQETQYF. The CDR3 DNA reads TGCGCCAGCAGCCGCCGACCGGGACTGGCACAAGAGACCCAGTACTTC.

The chain is built from TRBV29-1 and TRBJ2-1; 8 bases line up with TRBD1. Germline V CDR1 and CDR2: SQVTM, ANQGSEA. Trimming cost V 7 bases and J 3 bases; bases outside gene matches: 5. The CDR3 spans 13 residues. The CDR3 is CSAGQGYYNEQFF. The CDR3 coding sequence is TGCAGCGCCGGACAGGGTTACTACAATGAGCAGTTCTTC.

The chain uses TRBV29-1 and TRBJ2-6; 9 bases align to TRBD1. With 1 base clipped from V and 4 bases from J, the junction kept 8 bases outside the gene matches. The CDR3 has 17 amino acids. Germline CDR1 reads SQVTM; CDR2 reads ANQGSEA. The CDR3 nucleotides read TGCAGCGTTGAAGGGACAGGGGACCCTTGGGGGGCCAACGTCCTGACTTTC. This sequence encodes CSVEGTGDPWGANVLTF.

The CDR3 DNA is TGTGCCAGCAGCCAAGAACCTGCCGGGACAGGGTCTGAAAAACTGTTTTTT. This translates into CASSQEPAGTGSEKLFF. The chain joins TRBV14 to TRBJ1-4; 9 nucleotides align to TRBD1. Germline CDR1 reads SGHDN; CDR2 reads FVKESK. The CDR3 runs to 17 residues. Germline trimming cut 0 bases from V and 7 bases from J; bases unmatched to any gene: 9. The full variable domain, with the rest looked up from reference TRBV14 and TRBJ1-4, is EAGVTQFPSHSVIEKGQTVTLRCDPISGHDNLYWYRRVMGKEIKFLLHFVKESKQDESGMPNNRFLAERTGGTYSTLKVQPAELEDSGVYFCASSQEPAGTGSEKLFFGSGTQLSVL.

This chain links TRBV5-1 with TRBJ1-1, with a possible D match to TRBD1 (6 bases). V lost 6 bases and J 0 bases, leaving 15 bases between the germline ends. The CDR3 has 15 amino acids. The V gene's germline CDR1 is SGHRS and CDR2 YFSETQ. CDR3 region: CASKTTGSMNTEAFF. In DNA, the CDR3 is TGCGCCAGCAAAACGACAGGTTCCATGAACACTGAAGCTTTCTTT.